Included here is one T cell receptor (beta chain) sequence, with context. Its target is unknown. This sample is part of a study of shared clonotypes between healthy human individuals. The table came from immunoSEQ multiplex PCR; TCRdb's copy has only in-frame clones and leaves some out. There are around 1.9 million clones in the sample; more than 85% occur only once, and approximately 1.7% lies in the top ten. Looked up from germline, CDR1 is MGHRA and CDR2 is YSYEKL. The CDR3 totals 16 residues. V was shortened by 1 base and J by 6 bases, with 17 bases between the two germline ends. Naive CD8 isolation took CD45RO-negative cells positively selected for CCR7 and excluded terminally differentiated effector memory CD45RA+ cells. Study observations and caveats: The small donor group covered limited genetic and exposure diversity. Expectations were that clonotype sharing among donors would be affected by sequencing depth. Naive subsets typically showed greater estimated richness than memory subsets. Around 5% was the fraction of naive CD4 clonotypes found shared across a few donors.

The rearrangement joins TRBV4-1 to TRBJ2-3; the D gene is possibly TRBD2 (5 bases). This sequence was found in a man aged 18 to 29 in good health. Some clones in this sample may be carry-over from other donors' samples. The sequencing sample was made of naive CD8+ T cells from PBMCs. This CDR3 is CASSQVAERRGDTQYF. Here the CDR3 DNA reads TGCGCCAGCAGCCAAGTGGCGGAGCGACGCGGGGATACGCAGTATTTT.